This note documents a single T cell receptor (beta chain) sequence. This clone was recorded a few times. Its specific antigen is unknown. No base qualities exist here, and no much larger clone lies one base off it. These data come from a study of CD8+ T cells in alopecia areata (dated by TCRdb to 2017 to 2018). Broadly, across the study: The study used high-throughput TCRbeta sequencing to examine T cell clonal expansion in alopecia areata, in both the C3H/HeJ mouse model and human patients. TCRbeta CDR3 regions were amplified by immunoSEQ multiplex PCR with 35 Vbeta forward and 13 Jbeta reverse primers. The RNA source kit depended on sample type: the PAXgene miRNA kit for fixed scalp, the miRNeasy kit for PBMCs, and the RNeasy kit for mouse skin. Scalp clonality was compared among normal scalp (n=4), patchy alopecia areata scalp (n=8), and alopecia totalis/universalis scalp (n=8). On the human side, TCRbeta sequencing was run on scalp tissue and on sorted CD4+ and CD8+ peripheral blood T cells from healthy controls and from alopecia areata patients with either patchy or totalis/universalis disease. What the study reported, not specific to this receptor: Resident alphabeta T cells in normal human skin are also sequenced, complicating scalp TCR repertoire analysis, unlike mouse skin dominated by gammadelta T cells. TCR sequences shared between patients were less clear than in mice, possibly partly because of HLA diversity in the patient population. Higher clonality and more expanded CD8+ clones were observed in lesional scalp than in normal scalp, particularly in alopecia totalis/universalis, a finding suggestive of antigenic drive.

The library was generated by the immunoSEQ multiplex PCR assay. RNA was extracted from all samples and reverse transcribed into cDNA, which served as template for TCR sequencing. SuperScript III was used to make first-strand cDNA, primed with a 2:1 mix of oligo-dT and random hexamers. Amplification bias was assessed with a synthetic immune receptor repertoire, and residual bias was removed computationally. Under the source paper's analysis protocol: Raw reads were preprocessed to remove errors, and CDR3 was defined by IMGT conventions from the conserved cysteine to phenylalanine. Clonality was computed by normalizing Shannon entropy by log2 of the number of productive unique TCRs and subtracting the result from 1. Scalp TCRbeta sequences were cross-referenced with sorted blood CD4 and CD8 repertoires so that the CD4 or CD8 identity of scalp clones could be inferred. TCRdb took over this immuneACCESS table, retaining in-frame rearrangements with V and J assigned. Such tables are incomplete; in checked studies, under half of the missing clones stem from an unresolved V gene, and the remainder is unexplained. Clone size and the V and J calls come from that table; the DNA yielded D and trimming. The sample profile shows 110,000 or so clones; under 60% of them were found once. The ten largest clones take up about 23% of the sample.

From alopecia areata patients, peripheral blood was collected along with lesional scalp punch biopsies. PBMCs were isolated by density centrifugation and stained for CD3, CD4 and CD8, after which CD4+ and CD8+ T cells were sorted on a FACSAria. Untreated alopecia areata patients were recruited as part of a multicenter biomarker study. For five or six biomarker-study patients, blood CD8+ T cells were further sorted into NKG2D-low and NKG2D-high fractions. The germline V gene (reference sequence) sets CDR1 to MNHEY and CDR2 to SMNVEV. V drops 4 bases and J drops 7 bases, leaving 14 bases in between. From the cysteine up to the phenylalanine, the CDR3 has a length of 13 residues. Only CDR3 DNA remains: 39 bases, in frame from the first base.

The V gene is TRBV27 and the J gene is TRBJ2-7, with the D gene not clear enough to name. This TCR came from a human donor with alopecia areata. Sequenced input: NKG2D-low CD8+ T cells sorted from blood. Read against the paper, the sample's cell subset or site label means: sorted CD8+ NKG2D-low blood T cells. The DNA is as follows: TGTGCCAGCAGTTCCCCCCCTTTTGGGGAGCAGTACTTC. Its product reads: CASSSPPFGEQYF.